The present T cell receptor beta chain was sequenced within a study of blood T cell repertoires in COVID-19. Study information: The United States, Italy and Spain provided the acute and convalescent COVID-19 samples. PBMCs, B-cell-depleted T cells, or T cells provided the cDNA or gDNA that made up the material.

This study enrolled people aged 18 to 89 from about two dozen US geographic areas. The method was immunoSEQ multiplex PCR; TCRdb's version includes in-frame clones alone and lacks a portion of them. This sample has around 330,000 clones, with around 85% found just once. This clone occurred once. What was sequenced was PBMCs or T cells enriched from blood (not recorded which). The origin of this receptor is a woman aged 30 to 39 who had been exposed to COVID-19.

CDR3 protein: CASSLDEGEQFF. The CDR3 DNA reads TGTGCCAGCAGCTTAGATGAGGGTGAGCAGTTCTTC. The chain recombines TRBV7-2 with TRBJ2-1; D possibly corresponds to TRBD2 (5 bases). Germline V gene sequence: CDR1 SGHTA, CDR2 FQGNSA. V lost 1 base and J lost 9, with 7 bases in between. This CDR3 has 12 amino acids.